The present T cell receptor beta chain was sequenced within a study of CD8 T cells in ankylosing spondylitis. One entry per CDR3 protein results from TCRdb running MiXCR on the 5' RACE reads. The sample carries around 130,000 distinct CDR3 sequences, roughly 6.6% recorded once. Study outcomes and limitations: Disease-linked clones bore a CD8+ phenotype, appearing relatively rarely in peripheral blood.

This clonotype was found many times. Its antigen is still unknown. Germline V gives CDR1 SGDLS, CDR2 YYNGEE. The V gene lost 0 bases and the J gene lost 8 bases, with 15 bases spanning the gap. CDR3 length: 16 residues. The sample consisted of blood, either unsorted or a sorted T cell fraction (not recorded which). The chain carries TRBV9 and TRBJ1-6; D is unresolved. The sequence derives from a male donor with ankylosing spondylitis or in good health (not recorded which). The chain's CDR3 is CASSVGPSGYDSPLHF. CDR3 bases: TGTGCCAGCAGCGTAGGCCCTTCGGGGTATGATTCACCCCTCCACTTT. The whole variable domain, filled in from reference TRBV9 and TRBJ1-6, reads DSGVTQTPKHLITATGQRVTLRCSPRSGDLSVYWYQQSLDQGLQFLIQYYNGEERAKGNILERFSAQQFPDLHSELNLSSLELGDSALYFCASSVGPSGYDSPLHFGNGTRLTVT.